The 8 T cell receptor beta chains listed next were all sequenced from one sample in a study of OX40 agonist ivuxolimab in advanced cancers. Libraries were constructed by the immunoSEQ multiplex PCR assay. The source is immuneACCESS, and TCRdb retained only in-frame sequences with V and J called. Part of the clones is not carried over; for the studies checked, unresolved V genes explain less than half of this, and the remainder is unexplained. The sample has 98,000 or so clones on record, more than 85% of them singletons. Around 0.64% of the sample is in the top ten clones. Sequences were derived from CD4+ or CD8+ T cells sorted from blood, sampled in a trial of the OX40 agonist ivuxolimab. Source of these receptors: an adult with an advanced solid tumor such as melanoma, head and neck, liver or kidney cancer.

The V gene is TRBV20-1, the J gene TRBJ1-2; no clear D gene. Germline V gives CDR1 DFQATT, CDR2 SNEGSKA (reference sequence). V lost 8 bases and J lost 8, with 12 bases in between. The CDR3 consists of 10 residues. As DNA, the CDR3 is TGCAGTACGTACTTGGGGGGCTACACCTTC. This sequence encodes CSTYLGGYTF.

The chain recombines TRBV19 with TRBJ2-3; 9 bases are a match to TRBD2. Germline loops: CDR1 LNHDA, CDR2 SQIVND (reference sequence). This CDR3 spans 15 amino acids. J was trimmed by 4 bases and V by 6 bases; bases with no gene match: 8. The CDR3 spells CASSLTSGVADTQYF. As DNA, the CDR3 is TGTGCCAGTAGCCTGACTAGCGGCGTGGCAGATACGCAGTATTTT.

The V and J genes are TRBV30 and TRBJ2-2; D perhaps matches TRBD1 (6 bases). The ends were cut back, 4 bases at V and 3 bases at J, with 12 bases in the middle. The germline CDR1 and CDR2 sequences are GTSNPN and SVGIG (reference sequence). The CDR3 totals 14 residues. The CDR3 nucleotides are TGTGCCTGGACTGGGACATTTTACACCGGGGAGCTGTTTTTT. Translated: CAWTGTFYTGELFF.

This clone was seen just once. Germline is not matched at one junction end, which may reflect a read error. The chain employs TRBV5-3 and TRBJ2-7; D gene unclear. TRBV5-3 is an ORF, and what it does is uncertain. CDR3 length: 11 amino acids. The DNA for the CDR3 is TGTGCCAGCAGCTACTATAGCGAGCAGTACTTC. Translation gives CASSYYSEQYF.

This rearrangement joins TRBV9 to TRBJ1-1, with a weak D call TRBD1 (5 bases). This CDR3 has 14 amino acids. Trimming left V 3 bases short and J 5 bases short, with 14 bases between. CDR1 and CDR2 from the germline V gene are SGDLS and YYNGEE. The CDR3 region has the DNA TGTGCCAGCAGCGGGCTTGGCCCAGGGACTGAAGCTTTCTTT. Protein sequence: CASSGLGPGTEAFF.

This chain links TRBV25-1 with TRBJ2-5; 8 bases match TRBD2. V was pared by 4 bases and J by 5 bases, with 6 bases of the junction left unmatched. Germline CDR1 and CDR2: MGHDK and SYGVNS. The CDR3 consists of 14 residues. CDR3 protein: CASSGAGVLETQYF. The CDR3 nucleotides read TGTGCCAGCAGTGGAGCGGGAGTGTTGGAGACCCAGTACTTC.

The table lists this clone with a few counts. The chain joins TRBV5-4 to TRBJ2-7, with TRBD2 as a possible D gene (6 bases). CDR1 and CDR2 from the germline V gene are SGHNT and YYREEE (reference sequence). V was clipped by 5 bases and J by 3 bases, with 12 bases between them. CDR3 length equals 13 residues. CDR3 bases: TGTGCCAGCAGGTCAGCGGGCGACTACGAGCAGTACTTC. Its translation is CASRSAGDYEQYF.

The chain couples TRBV5-4 to TRBJ2-1; TRBD2 aligns across 8 bases. Germline V gene lookup returns CDR1 SGHNT and CDR2 YYREEE (reference sequence). Trimming took 0 bases from V and 5 from J; bases not matched to a gene: 1. This CDR3 comprises 14 residues. The DNA for the CDR3 is TGTGCCAGCAGCTTGGTCGGGGGGGACAATGAGCAGTTCTTC. This gives the protein CASSLVGGDNEQFF.